The 4 T cell receptor beta chains given below trace back to one sample, sequenced in a study of blood T cells in healthy people across ages. Sample-barcoded 5' priming and a J-beta primer mix drove a second PCR of about 7 to 12 cycles. TCRdb re-derived calls from the 5' RACE reads in MiXCR, one entry per CDR3 protein. The data show 750,000 to 1,000,000 distinct CDR3 sequences, 25% to 30% seen once. The same data also went into a second study, on T cells of mothers and their children.

Sequencing input: blood. The origin of the receptors is a woman aged 40 to 50 in good health.

This clonotype came up a few times. The V call is TRBV6-7, the J call TRBJ2-3; D is uncertain. TRBV6-7 is noted as an ORF with a role that remains uncertain. V shed 6 bases and J shed 2 bases, with 15 bases lying between them. The CDR3 runs to 15 residues. The CDR3 loop is CASSPRPVPTDTQYF. The CDR3 DNA sequence: TGTGCCAGCAGCCCGCGACCCGTACCCACAGATACGCAGTATTTT.

The rearrangement uses TRBV27 and TRBJ1-4, with D possibly matching TRBD1 (6 bases). CDR3 length equals 13 residues. The germline CDR1 and CDR2 sequences are MNHEY and SMNVEV (reference sequence). Between the trimmed V and J ends, which lost 11 bases and 3 bases, there was a span of 13 bases. In nucleotides, the CDR3 is TGTGCCGGCTCCGGGACACCTAATGAAAAACTGTTTTTT. Residues: CAGSGTPNEKLFF. The whole variable domain, filled in from reference TRBV27 and TRBJ1-4, reads EAQVTQNPRYLITVTGKKLTVTCSQNMNHEYMSWYRQDPGLGLRQIYYSMNVEVTDKGDVPEGYKVSRKEKRNFPLILESPSPNQTSLYFCAGSGTPNEKLFFGSGTQLSVL.

The rearrangement uses TRBV5-6 and TRBJ1-1; D is ambiguous. Trimming shortened V by 3 bases and J by 5 bases, and 17 bases separated the two germline ends. Germline CDR1 and CDR2: SGHDT and YYEEEE. There are 15 residues in the CDR3. The CDR3 nucleotides are TGTGCCAGCAGCTACGGATCAGTGTGGGAGACTGAAGCTTTCTTT. Its translation: CASSYGSVWETEAFF. The full variable domain, rest sourced from reference TRBV5-6 and TRBJ1-1, is DAGVTQSPTHLIKTRGQQVTLRCSPKSGHDTVSWYQQALGQGPQFIFQYYEEEERQRGNFPDRFSGHQFPNYSSELNVNALLLGDSALYLCASSYGSVWETEAFFGQGTRLTVV.

With respect to this clonotype: This may come from a read error, since a much larger clone is one base off. The chain couples TRBV5-4 to TRBJ2-5, with a tentative D call TRBD2 (6 bases). Trimming cost V 2 bases and J 6 bases, with 8 bases left between them. This CDR3 is 12 amino acids long. The V gene's germline CDR1 is SGHNT and CDR2 YYREEE (reference sequence). Here the CDR3 reads CASSLRGKTQYF. CDR3 coding DNA: TGTGCCAGCAGCTTACGGGGGAAGACCCAGTACTTC.